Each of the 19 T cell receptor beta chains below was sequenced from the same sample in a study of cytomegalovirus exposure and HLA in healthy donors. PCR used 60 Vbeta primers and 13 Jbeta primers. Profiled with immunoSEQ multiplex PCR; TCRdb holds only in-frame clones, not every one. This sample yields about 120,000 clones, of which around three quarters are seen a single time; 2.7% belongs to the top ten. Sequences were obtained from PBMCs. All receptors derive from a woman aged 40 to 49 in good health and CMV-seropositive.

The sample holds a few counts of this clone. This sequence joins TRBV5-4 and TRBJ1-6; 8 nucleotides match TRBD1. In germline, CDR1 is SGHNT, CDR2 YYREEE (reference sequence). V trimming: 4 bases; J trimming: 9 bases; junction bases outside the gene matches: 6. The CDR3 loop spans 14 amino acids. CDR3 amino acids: CASSRGQGGSPLHF. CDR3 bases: TGTGCCAGCAGCCGAGGACAGGGAGGTTCACCCCTCCACTTT. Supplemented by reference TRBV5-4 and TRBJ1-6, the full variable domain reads ETGVTQSPTHLIKTRGQQVTLRCSSQSGHNTVSWYQQALGQGPQFIFQYYREEENGRGNFPPRFSGLQFPNYSSELNVNALELDDSALYLCASSRGQGGSPLHFGNGTRLTVT.

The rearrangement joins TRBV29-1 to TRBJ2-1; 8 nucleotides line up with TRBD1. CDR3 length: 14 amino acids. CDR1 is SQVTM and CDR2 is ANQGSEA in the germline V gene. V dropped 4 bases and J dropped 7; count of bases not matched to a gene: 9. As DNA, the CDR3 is TGCAGCGTTGTAGGAGACAGGGGAAGGAATGAGCAGTTCTTC. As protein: CSVVGDRGRNEQFF.

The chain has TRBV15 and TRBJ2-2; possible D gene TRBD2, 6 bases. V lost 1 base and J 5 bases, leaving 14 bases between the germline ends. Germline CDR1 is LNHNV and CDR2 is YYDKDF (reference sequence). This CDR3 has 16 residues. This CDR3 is CATSRAASGGTGELFF. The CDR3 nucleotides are TGTGCCACCAGCAGAGCGGCGTCCGGGGGAACCGGGGAGCTGTTTTTT.

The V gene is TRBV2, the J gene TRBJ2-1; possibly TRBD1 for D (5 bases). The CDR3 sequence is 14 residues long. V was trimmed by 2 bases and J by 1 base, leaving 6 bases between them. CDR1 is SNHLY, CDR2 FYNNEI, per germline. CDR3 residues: CASSEQGSYNEQFF. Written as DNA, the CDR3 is TGTGCCAGCAGTGAACAGGGTTCCTACAATGAGCAGTTCTTC. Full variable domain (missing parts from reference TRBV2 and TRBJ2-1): EPEVTQTPSHQVTQMGQEVILRCVPISNHLYFYWYRQILGQKVEFLVSFYNNEISEKSEIFDDQFSVERPDGSNFTLKIRSTKLEDSAMYFCASSEQGSYNEQFFGPGTRLTVL.

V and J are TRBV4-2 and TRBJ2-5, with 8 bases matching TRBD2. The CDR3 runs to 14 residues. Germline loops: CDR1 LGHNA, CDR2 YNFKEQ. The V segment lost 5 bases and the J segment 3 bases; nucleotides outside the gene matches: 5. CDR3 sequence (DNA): TGTGCCAGCAGCGCTGGGACTAGGGAAGAGACCCAGTACTTC. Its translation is CASSAGTREETQYF.

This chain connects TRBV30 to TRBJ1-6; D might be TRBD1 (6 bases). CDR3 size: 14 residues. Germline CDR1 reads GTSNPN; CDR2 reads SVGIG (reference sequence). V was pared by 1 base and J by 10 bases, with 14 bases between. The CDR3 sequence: CAWSDGRGWSPLHF. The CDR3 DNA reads TGTGCCTGGAGTGACGGCAGGGGCTGGTCACCCCTCCACTTT.

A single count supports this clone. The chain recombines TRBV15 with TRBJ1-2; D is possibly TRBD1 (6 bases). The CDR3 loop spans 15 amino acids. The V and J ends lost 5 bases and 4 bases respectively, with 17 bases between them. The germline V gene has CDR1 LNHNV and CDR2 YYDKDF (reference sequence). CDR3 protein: CATSQPQTGIYGYTF. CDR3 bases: TGTGCCACCAGCCAACCCCAAACAGGGATCTATGGCTACACCTTC.

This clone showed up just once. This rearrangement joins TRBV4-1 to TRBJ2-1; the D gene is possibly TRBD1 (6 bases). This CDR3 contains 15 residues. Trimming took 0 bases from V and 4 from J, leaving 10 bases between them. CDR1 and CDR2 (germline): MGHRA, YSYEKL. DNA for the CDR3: TGCGCCAGCAGCCAAGAAGGCGGACAGTACAATGAGCAGTTCTTC. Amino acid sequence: CASSQEGGQYNEQFF.

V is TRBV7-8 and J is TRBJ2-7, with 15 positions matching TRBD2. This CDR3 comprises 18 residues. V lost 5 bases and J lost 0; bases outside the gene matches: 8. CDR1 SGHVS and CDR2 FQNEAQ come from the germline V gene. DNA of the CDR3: TGTGCCAGCAGCCCGGGACTAGCGGGAGGTAGAAGCTCCTACGAGCAGTACTTC. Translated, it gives CASSPGLAGGRSSYEQYF.

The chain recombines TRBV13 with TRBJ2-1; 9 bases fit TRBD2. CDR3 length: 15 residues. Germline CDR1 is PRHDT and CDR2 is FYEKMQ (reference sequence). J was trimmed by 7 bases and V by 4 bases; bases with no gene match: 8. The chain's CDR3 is CASSSPGLAGNEQFF. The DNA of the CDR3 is TGTGCCAGCAGCTCCCCGGGACTAGCCGGGAATGAGCAGTTCTTC.

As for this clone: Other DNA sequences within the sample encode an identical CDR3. The CDR3 is CASSVGGGAYNEQFF. DNA for the CDR3: TGTGCCAGCAGCGTAGGCGGGGGGGCCTACAATGAGCAGTTCTTC. This sequence joins TRBV9 and TRBJ2-1; 9 positions agree with TRBD2. V lost 0 bases to trimming and J lost 2 bases; unmatched junction nucleotides: 0. The CDR3 covers 15 residues. The germline V gene encodes CDR1 SGDLS and CDR2 YYNGEE.

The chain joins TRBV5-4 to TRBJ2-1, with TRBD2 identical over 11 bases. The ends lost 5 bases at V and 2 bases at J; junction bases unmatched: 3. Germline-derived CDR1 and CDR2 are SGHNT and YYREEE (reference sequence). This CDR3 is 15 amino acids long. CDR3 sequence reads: CASSSTSGTYNEQFF. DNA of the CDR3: TGTGCCAGCAGTTCGACTAGCGGGACCTACAATGAGCAGTTCTTC.

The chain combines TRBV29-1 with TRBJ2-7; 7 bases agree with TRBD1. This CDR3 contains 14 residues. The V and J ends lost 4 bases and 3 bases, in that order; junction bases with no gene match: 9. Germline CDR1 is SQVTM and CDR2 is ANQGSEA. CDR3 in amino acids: CSVVPPGQFYEQYF. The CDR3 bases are TGCAGCGTTGTCCCTCCGGGACAGTTCTACGAGCAGTACTTC.

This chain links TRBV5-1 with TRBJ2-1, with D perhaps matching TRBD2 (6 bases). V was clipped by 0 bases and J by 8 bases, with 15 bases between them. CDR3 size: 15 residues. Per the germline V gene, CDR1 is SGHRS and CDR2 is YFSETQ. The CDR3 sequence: CASSLVAGSGDEQFF. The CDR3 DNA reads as TGCGCCAGCAGCTTGGTCGCGGGGTCCGGGGATGAGCAGTTCTTC.

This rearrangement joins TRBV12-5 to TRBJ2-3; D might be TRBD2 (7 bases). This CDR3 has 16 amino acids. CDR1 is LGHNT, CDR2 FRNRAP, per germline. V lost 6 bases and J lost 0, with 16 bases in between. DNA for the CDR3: TGTGCTAGTGGGGAGCCGGGGGGCGTTAGCACAGATACGCAGTATTTT. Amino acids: CASGEPGGVSTDTQYF.

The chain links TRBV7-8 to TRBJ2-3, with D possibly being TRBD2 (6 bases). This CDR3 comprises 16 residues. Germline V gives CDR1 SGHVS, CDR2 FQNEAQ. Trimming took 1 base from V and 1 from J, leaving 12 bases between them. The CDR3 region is CASSLEGGAGTDTQYF. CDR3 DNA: TGTGCCAGCAGCTTAGAGGGCGGGGCGGGCACAGATACGCAGTATTTT.

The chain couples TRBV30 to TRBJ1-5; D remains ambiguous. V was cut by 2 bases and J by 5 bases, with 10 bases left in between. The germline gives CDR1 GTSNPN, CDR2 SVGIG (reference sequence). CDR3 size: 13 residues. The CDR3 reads CAWSLQWDQPQHF. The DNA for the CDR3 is TGTGCCTGGAGTCTACAGTGGGATCAGCCCCAGCATTTT.

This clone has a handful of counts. CDR3 coding DNA: TGTGCCAGCAGTGAGCAGGGGGCGATTCGGGGTAGTCAGCCCCAGCATTTT. This codes for CASSEQGAIRGSQPQHF. The V and J genes are TRBV2 and TRBJ1-5; 8 nucleotides align to TRBD1. This CDR3 comprises 17 residues. Germline V gene lookup returns CDR1 SNHLY and CDR2 FYNNEI. With 3 bases clipped from V and 6 bases from J, the junction kept 13 bases outside the gene matches.

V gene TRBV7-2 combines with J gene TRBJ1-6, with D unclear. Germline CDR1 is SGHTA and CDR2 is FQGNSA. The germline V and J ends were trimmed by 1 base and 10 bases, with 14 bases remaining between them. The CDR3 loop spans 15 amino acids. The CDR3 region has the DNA TGTGCCAGCAGCTTAGTCAGGTTTCGTCAATCACCCCTCCACTTT. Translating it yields CASSLVRFRQSPLHF. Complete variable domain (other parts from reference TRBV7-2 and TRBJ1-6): GAGVSQSPSNKVTEKGKDVELRCDPISGHTALYWYRQSLGQGLEFLIYFQGNSAPDKSGLPSDRFSAERTGGSVSTLTIQRTQQEDSAVYLCASSLVRFRQSPLHFGNGTRLTVT.